The rows below give T cell receptor beta chains drawn from one sample of a study of CD8 T cells in ankylosing spondylitis. One entry per CDR3 protein, called by TCRdb with MiXCR from the 5' RACE reads. The table lists roughly 300,000 distinct CDR3 sequences, around 8% of them singletons, with roughly 15% in the top ten. Sequencing used blood, either unsorted or a sorted T cell fraction (not recorded which). Receptors were obtained from a male donor with ankylosing spondylitis. CDR3s include the opening cysteine and the closing phenylalanine or tryptophan. Fields, in order: clone size, D gene, J gene, V gene, CDR3 protein, CDR3 DNA. D genes are given only for firm matches. Size is omitted from some rows. Given values are once, few, many or a class for expanded clones.

size: .
D: .
J: TRBJ2-7
V: TRBV12-3/TRBV12-4
CDR3: CASSLRQVPYEQYF
DNA: TGTGCCAGCAGTTTAAGGCAGGTCCCCTACGAGCAGTACTTC

size: few
D: .
J: TRBJ2-7
V: TRBV20-1
CDR3: CSASGLAAYEQYF
DNA: TGCAGTGCTAGCGGGCTAGCCGCCTACGAGCAGTACTTC

size: few
D: TRBD1
J: TRBJ2-3
V: TRBV29-1
CDR3: CSVEPTGEGTDTQYF
DNA: TGCAGCGTTGAACCGACAGGGGAAGGCACAGATACGCAGTATTTT

size: .
D: .
J: TRBJ1-2
V: TRBV27
CDR3: CASSRAGTGYGYTF
DNA: TGTGCCAGCAGTCGAGCCGGGACCGGCTATGGCTACACCTTC

size: few
D: .
J: TRBJ2-7
V: TRBV6-1
CDR3: CASSEQPRQFYEQYF
DNA: TGTGCCAGCAGTGAACAACCCCGACAGTTCTACGAGCAGTACTTC

size: .
D: .
J: TRBJ2-1
V: TRBV29-1
CDR3: CSVDGTPSYNEQFF
DNA: TGCAGCGTTGACGGGACACCTTCCTACAATGAGCAGTTCTTC

size: .
D: .
J: TRBJ1-1
V: TRBV18
CDR3: CASHRDRPVNTEAFF
DNA: TGTGCCAGCCACCGCGATCGCCCGGTGAACACTGAAGCTTTCTTT

size: .
D: .
J: TRBJ2-3
V: TRBV6-5
CDR3: CASSYSGVRDTQYF
DNA: TGTGCCAGCAGTTACTCCGGTGTGAGAGATACGCAGTATTTT

size: .
D: .
J: TRBJ1-6
V: TRBV19
CDR3: CASSGSDLSSYNSPLHF
DNA: TGTGCCAGTTCTGGATCGGACCTAAGCTCCTATAATTCACCCCTCCACTTT

size: few
D: TRBD1
J: TRBJ1-1
V: TRBV15
CDR3: CATSSELNRGIGAFF
DNA: TGTGCCACCAGCAGCGAACTAAACAGGGGGATAGGGGCTTTCTTT

size: many
D: .
J: TRBJ1-1
V: TRBV4-3
CDR3: CASSQDRTTNTEAFF
DNA: TGCGCCAGCAGCCAAGACCGGACGACGAACACTGAAGCTTTCTTT

size: many
D: .
J: TRBJ1-5
V: TRBV6-2/TRBV6-3
CDR3: CASSYSGQPQHF
DNA: TGTGCCAGCAGTTACTCCGGTCAGCCCCAGCATTTT

size: .
D: .
J: TRBJ2-1
V: TRBV18
CDR3: CASSNRGGEQFF
DNA: TGTGCCAGCTCAAATAGGGGAGGAGAGCAGTTCTTC

size: many
D: .
J: TRBJ1-1
V: TRBV12-3/TRBV12-4
CDR3: CASRPEQGWSEAFF
DNA: TGTGCCAGCAGACCTGAACAGGGCTGGTCTGAAGCTTTCTTT

size: few
D: .
J: TRBJ2-1
V: TRBV19
CDR3: CASSIWGVSSIGNEQFF
DNA: TGTGCCAGTAGTATTTGGGGCGTTTCCTCCATAGGCAATGAGCAGTTCTTC

size: .
D: .
J: TRBJ2-7
V: TRBV25-1
CDR3: CASSEHRDTEQYF
DNA: TGTGCCAGCAGTGAACACCGGGACACCGAGCAGTACTTC

size: many
D: .
J: TRBJ2-6
V: TRBV29-1
CDR3: CSVVESGANVLTF
DNA: TGCAGCGTTGTCGAGTCCGGGGCCAACGTCCTGACTTTC

size: many
D: TRBD1
J: TRBJ1-2
V: TRBV5-1
CDR3: CASTFSSGQSYGYTF
DNA: TGCGCCAGCACATTCTCGTCGGGACAGTCCTATGGCTACACCTTC

size: .
D: .
J: TRBJ2-7
V: TRBV6-2/TRBV6-3
CDR3: CASGWEASYEQYF
DNA: TGTGCCAGCGGGTGGGAGGCCTCCTACGAGCAGTACTTC

size: .
D: TRBD2
J: TRBJ2-7
V: TRBV20-1
CDR3: CSAISGRGLSEQYF
DNA: TGCAGTGCTATTAGCGGGAGAGGCCTCTCCGAGCAGTACTTC

size: .
D: .
J: TRBJ2-7
V: TRBV4-3
CDR3: CASSQGTGDEQYF
DNA: TGCGCCAGCAGCCAAGGGACGGGAGACGAGCAGTACTTC

size: once
D: .
J: TRBJ1-4
V: TRBV20-1
CDR3: CSAFTKGGIGEKLFF
DNA: TGCAGTGCTTTCACTAAGGGGGGGATTGGTGAAAAACTGTTTTTT

size: few
D: TRBD2
J: TRBJ2-1
V: TRBV11-3
CDR3: CASSKGLAGYNEQFF
DNA: TGTGCCAGCAGCAAGGGACTAGCGGGGTACAATGAGCAGTTCTTC

size: few
D: TRBD1
J: TRBJ2-5
V: TRBV7-2
CDR3: CASRARTGLQETQYF
DNA: TGTGCCAGCAGAGCAAGGACAGGGCTCCAAGAGACCCAGTACTTC

size: few
D: .
J: TRBJ2-1
V: TRBV14
CDR3: CASSQDLGRVGAGNEQFF
DNA: TGTGCCAGCAGCCAAGATCTGGGTAGGGTCGGAGCGGGCAATGAGCAGTTCTTC

size: many
D: .
J: TRBJ2-1
V: TRBV4-1
CDR3: CASSQDSGNYNEQFF
DNA: TGCGCCAGCAGCCAAGATTCAGGGAACTACAATGAGCAGTTCTTC

size: .
D: TRBD2
J: TRBJ2-2
V: TRBV5-1
CDR3: CASSLNFPAAGVGIGELFF
DNA: TGCGCCAGCAGCTTGAATTTCCCGGCGGCGGGAGTGGGTATCGGGGAGCTGTTTTTT

size: .
D: TRBD2
J: TRBJ2-2
V: TRBV4-1
CDR3: CASSRPGKLAGDGGELFF
DNA: TGCGCCAGCAGCCGGCCGGGGAAACTAGCGGGAGATGGCGGGGAGCTGTTTTTT

size: few
D: TRBD2
J: TRBJ2-2
V: TRBV28
CDR3: CASRTRGGSTGELFF
DNA: TGTGCCAGCAGGACTAGGGGAGGGAGCACCGGGGAGCTGTTTTTT

size: .
D: TRBD2
J: TRBJ2-1
V: TRBV10-3
CDR3: CAIRVTSVSYNEQFF
DNA: TGTGCCATCAGGGTAACTAGCGTCTCCTACAATGAGCAGTTCTTC

size: many
D: TRBD1
J: TRBJ2-7
V: TRBV5-1
CDR3: CASSLFPHRGPTTYEQYF
DNA: TGCGCCAGCAGCTTGTTTCCCCACAGGGGGCCGACTACCTACGAGCAGTACTTC

size: few
D: .
J: TRBJ2-3
V: TRBV4-2
CDR3: CASSQDLGGADTQYF
DNA: TGTGCCAGCAGCCAAGATCTCGGGGGTGCAGATACGCAGTATTTT

size: many
D: TRBD1
J: TRBJ1-5
V: TRBV20-1
CDR3: CSASGTGESYQPQHF
DNA: TGCAGTGCTAGCGGGACAGGGGAGTCTTATCAGCCCCAGCATTTT

size: many
D: .
J: TRBJ2-2
V: TRBV15
CDR3: CATEEEDLTGELFF
DNA: TGTGCCACCGAGGAGGAAGATCTAACCGGGGAGCTGTTTTTT

size: .
D: .
J: TRBJ2-1
V: TRBV6-1
CDR3: CASCRGTGQNEQFF
DNA: TGTGCCAGCTGTCGGGGGACGGGGCAGAATGAGCAGTTCTTC

size: .
D: .
J: TRBJ2-7
V: TRBV19
CDR3: CASSNPDSQFYEQYF
DNA: TGTGCCAGTAGTAACCCAGACAGTCAGTTCTACGAGCAGTACTTC

size: many
D: TRBD2
J: TRBJ2-3
V: TRBV4-2
CDR3: CASSSAGRVTDTQYF
DNA: TGTGCCAGCAGCTCGGCCGGGAGGGTCACAGATACGCAGTATTTT

size: .
D: TRBD1
J: TRBJ2-2
V: TRBV2
CDR3: CASSTGTGDGGELFF
DNA: TGTGCCAGCAGTACCGGGACAGGGGATGGCGGGGAGCTGTTTTTT

size: .
D: TRBD2
J: TRBJ2-3
V: TRBV12-3/TRBV12-4
CDR3: CASSLPGLAGVGTDTQYF
DNA: TGTGCCAGCAGTCTCCCGGGACTAGCGGGAGTAGGGACAGATACGCAGTATTTT

size: many
D: .
J: TRBJ1-1
V: TRBV5-1
CDR3: CASSLLGRTGKAFF
DNA: TGCGCCAGCAGCTTGTTAGGGAGAACAGGGAAAGCTTTCTTT

size: many
D: .
J: TRBJ2-1
V: TRBV3-1
CDR3: CASSQGRNNEQFF
DNA: TGTGCCAGCAGCCAAGGAAGAAACAATGAGCAGTTCTTC

size: few
D: .
J: TRBJ2-1
V: TRBV5-1
CDR3: CASSFPEIFSYNEQFF
DNA: TGCGCCAGCAGCTTCCCGGAGATATTTTCCTACAATGAGCAGTTCTTC

size: .
D: TRBD2
J: TRBJ2-5
V: TRBV3-1
CDR3: CASSQPYSGHQETQYF
DNA: TGTGCCAGCAGCCAACCTTATAGCGGGCATCAAGAGACCCAGTACTTC

size: many
D: TRBD1
J: TRBJ2-1
V: TRBV29-1
CDR3: CSVTDRGPYNEQFF
DNA: TGCAGCGTTACCGACAGGGGGCCCTACAATGAGCAGTTCTTC

size: .
D: TRBD2
J: TRBJ2-3
V: TRBV7-2
CDR3: CASSPASGVLDTQYF
DNA: TGTGCCAGCAGCCCGGCAAGCGGGGTGTTGGATACGCAGTATTTT

size: few
D: TRBD2
J: TRBJ2-3
V: TRBV4-1
CDR3: CASSQGPSSGSTDTQYF
DNA: TGCGCCAGCAGCCAAGGTCCATCTAGCGGGAGCACAGATACGCAGTATTTT

size: many
D: TRBD1
J: TRBJ2-7
V: TRBV7-2
CDR3: CASSSLGQGIPYEQYF
DNA: TGTGCCAGCAGCTCCCTCGGACAGGGAATTCCCTACGAGCAGTACTTC

size: many
D: .
J: TRBJ2-7
V: TRBV7-9
CDR3: CASSISYEQYF
DNA: TGTGCCAGCAGCATCTCCTACGAGCAGTACTTC

size: .
D: .
J: TRBJ2-1
V: TRBV6-1
CDR3: CASSPQRFGTPDNEQFF
DNA: TGTGCCAGCAGTCCCCAGCGGTTCGGCACCCCAGACAATGAGCAGTTCTTC

size: few
D: .
J: TRBJ2-1
V: TRBV4-3
CDR3: CASSQYNNEQFF
DNA: TGCGCCAGCAGCCAGTATAACAATGAGCAGTTCTTC

size: .
D: TRBD2
J: TRBJ2-1
V: TRBV10-2
CDR3: CASSEGRLAGVGEQFF
DNA: TGCGCCAGCAGTGAGGGGAGACTAGCGGGAGTGGGTGAGCAGTTCTTC

size: .
D: .
J: TRBJ1-5
V: TRBV28
CDR3: CASSGLGTRNQPQHF
DNA: TGTGCCAGCAGTGGACTCGGGACTCGCAATCAGCCCCAGCATTTT

size: many
D: .
J: TRBJ2-3
V: TRBV5-1
CDR3: CASSPDNTDTQYF
DNA: TGCGCCAGCAGCCCAGACAACACAGATACGCAGTATTTT

size: .
D: .
J: TRBJ2-7
V: TRBV7-9
CDR3: CASSLFDSSYEQYF
DNA: TGTGCCAGCAGCCTCTTCGACAGCTCCTACGAGCAGTACTTC

size: .
D: TRBD1
J: TRBJ2-7
V: TRBV10-3
CDR3: CAISPRSPGTGNVEQYF
DNA: TGTGCCATCAGTCCCCGATCACCCGGGACAGGGAATGTCGAGCAGTACTTC

size: few
D: TRBD2
J: TRBJ2-2
V: TRBV2
CDR3: CASSPGLAVGVGELFF
DNA: TGTGCCAGCAGTCCCGGACTAGCGGTCGGGGTCGGGGAGCTGTTTTTT